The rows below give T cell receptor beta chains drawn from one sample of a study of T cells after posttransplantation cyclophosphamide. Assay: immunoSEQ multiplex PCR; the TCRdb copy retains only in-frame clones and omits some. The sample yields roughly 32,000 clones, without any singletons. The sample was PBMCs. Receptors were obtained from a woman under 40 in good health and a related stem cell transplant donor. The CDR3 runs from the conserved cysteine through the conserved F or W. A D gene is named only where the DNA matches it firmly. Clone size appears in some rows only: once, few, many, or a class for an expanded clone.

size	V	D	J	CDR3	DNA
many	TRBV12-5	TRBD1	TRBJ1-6	CASGFHQPTDRADSPLHF	TGTGCTAGTGGTTTCCACCAACCAACGGACAGGGCTGATTCACCCCTCCACTTT
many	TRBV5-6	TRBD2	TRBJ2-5	CASSLEYLGLADRAQYF	TGTGCCAGCAGCTTGGAATATCTGGGACTAGCGGACAGGGCCCAGTACTTC
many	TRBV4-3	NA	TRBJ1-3	CASSQDPTGNTIYF	TGCGCCAGCAGCCAAGACCCGACAGGAAACACCATATATTTT
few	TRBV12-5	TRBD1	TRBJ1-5	CASARDRGNDSNQPQHF	TGTGCTAGTGCCCGGGACAGGGGAAATGATAGCAATCAGCCCCAGCATTTT
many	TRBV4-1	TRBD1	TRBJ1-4	CASSQLNRGEGEKLFF	TGCGCCAGCAGCCAATTAAACAGGGGTGAAGGAGAAAAACTGTTTTTT
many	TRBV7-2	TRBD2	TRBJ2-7	CASSISGGYTYEQYF	TGTGCCAGCAGTATTAGCGGGGGGTATACCTACGAGCAGTACTTC
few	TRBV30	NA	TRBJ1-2	CAWSVRANYGYTF	TGTGCCTGGAGTGTGAGGGCTAACTATGGCTACACCTTC
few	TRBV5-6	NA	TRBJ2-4	CASSDTKGFVKNIQYF	TGTGCCAGCAGTGATACAAAGGGTTTTGTCAAAAACATTCAGTACTTC
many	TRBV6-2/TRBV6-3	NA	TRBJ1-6	CATEPAGHRNSPLHF	TGTGCCACAGAACCCGCGGGACATCGGAATTCACCCCTCCACTTT
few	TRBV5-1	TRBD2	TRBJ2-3	CASSSPGGGDTQYF	TGCGCCAGCAGCTCACCGGGGGGAGGAGATACGCAGTATTTT
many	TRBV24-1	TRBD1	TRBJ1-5	CATSDRGTGVGQPQHF	TGTGCCACCAGTGACCGGGGGACAGGGGTAGGGCAGCCCCAGCATTTT
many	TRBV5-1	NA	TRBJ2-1	CASSLGTGSGGMFF	TGCGCCAGCAGCTTGGGGACAGGGTCGGGGGGAATGTTCTTC
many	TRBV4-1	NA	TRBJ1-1	CASSQGPLNTEAFF	TGCGCCAGCAGCCAAGGGCCCTTGAACACTGAAGCTTTCTTT
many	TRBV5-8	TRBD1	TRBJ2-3	CASTLTGKISTDTQYF	TGTGCCAGCACCCTGACAGGGAAAATTAGCACAGATACGCAGTATTTT
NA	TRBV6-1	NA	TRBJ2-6	CASILPGANVLTF	TGTGCCAGCATCCTTCCTGGGGCCAACGTCCTGACTTTC
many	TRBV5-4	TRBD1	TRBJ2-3	CASSTHRGLTDTQYF	TGTGCCAGCAGTACGCACAGGGGGTTAACAGATACGCAGTATTTT
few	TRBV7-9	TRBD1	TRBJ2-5	CASSLAGTDKETQYF	TGTGCCAGCAGCTTAGCGGGGACAGATAAAGAGACCCAGTACTTC
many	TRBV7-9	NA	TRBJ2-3	CASSPRDFTDTQYF	TGTGCCAGCAGCCCGCGGGACTTCACAGATACGCAGTATTTT
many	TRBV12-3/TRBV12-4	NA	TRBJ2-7	CASSPTDSYEQYF	TGTGCCAGCAGCCCGACAGACTCCTACGAGCAGTACTTC
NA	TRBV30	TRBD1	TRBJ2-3	CAWTQGADTQYF	TGTGCCTGGACCCAGGGGGCAGATACGCAGTATTTT
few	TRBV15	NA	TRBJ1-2	CATSRDSGESTF	TGTGCCACCAGCAGAGATTCCGGGGAGTCCACCTTC
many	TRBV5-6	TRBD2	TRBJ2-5	CASSLAPSGGPRRTQYF	TGTGCCAGCAGCTTGGCCCCTAGCGGGGGGCCCAGGAGGACCCAGTACTTC
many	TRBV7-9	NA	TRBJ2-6	CASSLVRGDPLSGANVLTF	TGTGCCAGCAGCTTAGTAAGGGGTGACCCCCTCTCTGGGGCCAACGTCCTGACTTTC
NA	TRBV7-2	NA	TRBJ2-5	CASSSEGMGAKTQYF	TGTGCCAGCAGCTCCGAGGGGATGGGTGCCAAGACCCAGTACTTC
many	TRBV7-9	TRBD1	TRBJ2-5	CASSHRDRDSETQYF	TGTGCCAGCAGCCACCGGGACAGGGATTCGGAGACCCAGTACTTC
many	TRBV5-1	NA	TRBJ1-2	CASIPSPGEYGYTF	TGCGCCAGCATACCCAGTCCAGGAGAATATGGCTACACCTTC
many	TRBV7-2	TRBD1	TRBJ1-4	CASSTRLTGGATTNEKLFF	TGTGCCAGCAGCACAAGATTGACAGGGGGCGCGACAACTAATGAAAAACTGTTTTTT
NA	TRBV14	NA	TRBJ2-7	CASSRDPTGTSYEQYF	TGTGCCAGCAGCCGTGACCCTACAGGGACCTCCTACGAGCAGTACTTC
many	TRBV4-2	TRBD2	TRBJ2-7	CASSPRAGGNYEQYF	TGTGCCAGCAGCCCCCGGGCGGGGGGAAACTACGAGCAGTACTTC
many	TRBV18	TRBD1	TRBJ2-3	CASSPMVRTGVGTDTQYF	TGTGCCAGCTCCCCAATGGTCAGGACAGGGGTAGGCACAGATACGCAGTATTTT
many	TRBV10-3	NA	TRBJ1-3	CAISEGPDGNTIYF	TGTGCCATCAGTGAAGGCCCTGATGGAAACACCATATATTTT
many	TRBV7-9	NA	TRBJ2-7	CASSLHDSRSYEQYF	TGTGCCAGCAGCTTACACGACAGTCGATCCTACGAGCAGTACTTC
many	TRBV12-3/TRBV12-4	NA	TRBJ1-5	CASSRDLRDQPQHF	TGTGCCAGCAGTCGGGACTTAAGGGATCAGCCCCAGCATTTT
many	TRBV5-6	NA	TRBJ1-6	CASSLGHISYNSPLHF	TGTGCCAGCAGCTTGGGACATATCTCCTATAATTCACCCCTCCACTTT
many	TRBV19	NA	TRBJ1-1	CASTNVGRGRNTEAFF	TGTGCCAGCACTAATGTGGGAAGGGGTCGGAACACTGAAGCTTTCTTT